This T cell receptor (beta chain) was sequenced during a study of siplizumab effects on memory and regulatory T cells. The CDR3 consists of 14 residues. Germline CDR1 and CDR2: PRHDT and FYEKMQ (reference sequence). V shed 5 bases and J 5 bases; nucleotides not matched to a gene: 6. Unstimulated naive, memory, effector memory and TEMRA subsets were sequenced, and this was done in a few donor pairs. A remark on this clone: The antigen is unknown.

The study, taken as a whole, reports: Mean Treg-derived proportions of mappable alloreactive CD4+ clones were over 65% for siplizumab and about 28% for controls. Contribution to the alloresponse seemed major for naive T cells, which also seemed more diverse than memory cells. Assignment of a naive or memory phenotype failed for roughly 80-97% of the proliferating CD4+ or CD8+ clones.

TCRdb's copy holds only in-frame clones and misses some; the assay was immunoSEQ multiplex PCR. The repertoire has about 56,000 clones, less than 98% of them found once; the top ten carry roughly 1.1%. The sequence was obtained from a human donor in good health. The chain carries TRBV13 and TRBJ2-1; 7 bases match TRBD2. Sequenced sample: naive CD8+ T cells sorted from blood. DNA for the CDR3: TGTGCCAGCAGCCCGGCGGCGGGGGACAATGAGCAGTTCTTC. Residues: CASSPAAGDNEQFF.